The rows below give T cell receptor beta chains drawn from one sample of a study of neurological immune-mediated disorders. In TCRdb, the 5' RACE reads were re-called with MiXCR into one record per CDR3 protein. The table shows approximately 74,000 distinct CDR3 sequences, with roughly 5.6% occurring only once. Material: PBMCs. The receptor set was obtained from a man between 18 and 29 years old with multiple sclerosis. Both conserved end residues are part of each CDR3. D genes are given only for firm matches. Each size is once, few, many, or a class for an expanded clone.

V gene	clone size	J gene	D gene	CDR3 DNA	CDR3 protein
TRBV6-5	many	TRBJ2-7	NA	TGTGCCAGCAGCCACAGGGCGAACTACGAGCAGTACTTC	CASSHRANYEQYF
TRBV15	many	TRBJ2-6	NA	TGTGCCACCAGCAGAGGGGTATCCGGGGCCAACGTCCTGACTTTC	CATSRGVSGANVLTF
TRBV6-2/TRBV6-3	many	TRBJ1-1	NA	TGTGCCAGCAGTTACGACCCCAGAGGGGTCGACGGCGCTGAAGCTTTCTTT	CASSYDPRGVDGAEAFF
TRBV7-9	many	TRBJ2-1	TRBD2	TGTGCCAGCAGCTTACGACTAGCGGGAGATCAGAGTGAGCAGTTCTTC	CASSLRLAGDQSEQFF
TRBV20-1	many	TRBJ2-3	TRBD2	TGCAGTGCTAGTCTAGCGGGGGGGCCGGATACGCAGTATTTT	CSASLAGGPDTQYF
TRBV15	many	TRBJ2-7	NA	TGTGCCACCCGGCTCGCAGGATCCTACGAGCAGTACTTC	CATRLAGSYEQYF
TRBV20-1	many	TRBJ1-1	TRBD1	TGCAGTGCTGGGACAGGGTTGAACACTGAAGCTTTCTTT	CSAGTGLNTEAFF
TRBV12-3/TRBV12-4	many	TRBJ2-7	NA	TGTGCCAGCAGCCCAGCCAGTCCCTTGACAGGGCAGTACTTC	CASSPASPLTGQYF
TRBV6-6	many	TRBJ2-7	TRBD1	TGTGCCAGCAGCCACCGGGACAGGGGGCGAGGAGAGCAGTACTTC	CASSHRDRGRGEQYF
TRBV29-1	many	TRBJ1-1	NA	TGCAGTACGGCGGAGTTGAACACTGAAGCTTTCTTT	CSTAELNTEAFF